The T cell receptor (beta chain) under discussion was sequenced for a study of blood T cell repertoires in COVID-19. As for the study in general: The study drew acute and convalescent COVID-19 samples from the United States, Italy and Spain. PBMCs, B-cell-depleted T cells, or T cells provided the cDNA or gDNA that made up the material.

In the original processing: Amplifying reference gene primers gave estimates of nucleated cell counts. The table came from immunoSEQ multiplex PCR; TCRdb's copy has only in-frame clones and leaves some out. V and J calls and clone size follow that table, whereas D and trimming were derived from the DNA. The sample contains over 85,000 clones, 85% of which appear only once. Sequencing was performed on peripheral blood. This sequence was found in a man aged 55 to 70 with acute or convalescent COVID-19.

CDR3 in amino acids: CATLRGTGYSPLHF. The CDR3 DNA reads as TGTGCCACCCTGCGCGGGACAGGGTACTCACCCCTCCACTTT. The chain links TRBV6-5 to TRBJ1-6; TRBD1 matches 9 bases. The V gene's germline CDR1 is MNHEY and CDR2 SVGAGI. V shed 10 bases and J 10 bases; nucleotides not matched to a gene: 11. This CDR3 contains 14 residues.